This T cell receptor beta chain was recovered during a study of blood T cells in healthy people across ages. This clonotype occurred a few times. A sample-barcoded 5' primer and a J-beta primer mix were used in a second PCR of roughly 7 to 12 cycles. Via MiXCR, TCRdb re-called the 5' RACE reads, giving one row per CDR3 protein. The sample contains roughly 1,800,000 distinct CDR3 sequences, 49% of which appear only once. Trimming took 10 bases from V and 3 from J, leaving 17 bases between them. CDR1 is MNHEY, CDR2 SVGAGI, per germline. This CDR3 is built from 14 residues. The source of this sequence is a woman aged 40 to 49 in good health. The sequenced sample was blood. The chain couples TRBV6-5 to TRBJ2-3; D unresolved. This chain's CDR3 is CATLRSGTTDTQYF. The CDR3 DNA sequence: TGTGCCACTCTAAGGTCGGGCACAACAGATACGCAGTATTTT.